This entry is about one T cell receptor (beta chain). Germline V gene sequence: CDR1 MNHNS, CDR2 SASEGT. The CDR3 covers 15 residues. The trim removed 4 bases at V and 7 bases at J, leaving 7 bases unmatched. The data were obtained in a study of CD8 T cells in Susac syndrome. Reverse transcription of roughly 0.5 to 1 ug RNA was performed with random hexamers. TCR beta CDR3 was amplified by immunoSEQ multiplex PCR. This amplification extended across 54 Vbeta and 13 Jbeta segments. TCRdb analysed the immunoSEQ multiplex PCR reads with MiXCR anew, one entry per CDR3 protein. Among fewer than 350,000 distinct CDR3 sequences listed, 92% were seen once.

This TCR was sampled from a human donor with multiple sclerosis. The sequenced sample was CD4+ T cells from PBMCs. The rearrangement uses TRBV6-1 and TRBJ2-2, with TRBD1 matching over 9 bases. The CDR3 reads CASSGRQGVDGELFF. CDR3 sequence (DNA): TGTGCCAGCAGTGGAAGACAGGGGGTGGACGGGGAGCTGTTTTTT.